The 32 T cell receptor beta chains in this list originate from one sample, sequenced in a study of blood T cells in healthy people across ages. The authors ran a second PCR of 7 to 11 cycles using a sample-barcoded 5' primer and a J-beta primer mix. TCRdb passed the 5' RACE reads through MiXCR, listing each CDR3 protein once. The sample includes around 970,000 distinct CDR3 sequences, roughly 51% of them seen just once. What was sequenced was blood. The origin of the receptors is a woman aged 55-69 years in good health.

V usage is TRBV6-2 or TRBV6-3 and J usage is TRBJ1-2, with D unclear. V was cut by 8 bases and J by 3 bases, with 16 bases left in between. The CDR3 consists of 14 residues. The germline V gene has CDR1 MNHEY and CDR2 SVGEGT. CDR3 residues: CASCRPQDYYGYTF. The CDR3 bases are TGTGCCAGCTGTCGCCCCCAGGACTACTATGGCTACACCTTC.

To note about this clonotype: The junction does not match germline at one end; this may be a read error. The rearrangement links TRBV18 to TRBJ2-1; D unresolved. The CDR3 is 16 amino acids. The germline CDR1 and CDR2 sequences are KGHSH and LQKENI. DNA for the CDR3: TGTGCCAGCTCGCCCAACCGGCTCGAGCTCAATCATGAGCAGTTCTTT. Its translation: CASSPNRLELNHEQFF.

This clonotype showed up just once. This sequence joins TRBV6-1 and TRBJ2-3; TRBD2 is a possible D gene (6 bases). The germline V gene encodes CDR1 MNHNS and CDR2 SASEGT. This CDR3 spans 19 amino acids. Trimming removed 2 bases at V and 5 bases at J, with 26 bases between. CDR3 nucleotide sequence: TGTGCCAGCAGTGAAAGAGGCCCTAGCGCCAGGTGGGCCAGAGATACGCAGTATTTT. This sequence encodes CASSERGPSARWARDTQYF.

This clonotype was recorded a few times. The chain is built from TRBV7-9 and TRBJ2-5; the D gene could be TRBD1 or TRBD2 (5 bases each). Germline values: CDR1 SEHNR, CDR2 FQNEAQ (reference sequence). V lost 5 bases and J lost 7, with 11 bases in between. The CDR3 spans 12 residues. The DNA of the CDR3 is TGTGCCAGCAGCCATGGGACGTCGACCCAGTACTTC. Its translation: CASSHGTSTQYF.

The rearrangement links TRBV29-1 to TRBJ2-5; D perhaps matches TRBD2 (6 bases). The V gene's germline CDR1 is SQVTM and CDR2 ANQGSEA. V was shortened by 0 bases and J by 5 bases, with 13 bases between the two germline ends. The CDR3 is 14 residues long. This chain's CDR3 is CSVEEGEDAETQYF. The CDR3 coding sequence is TGCAGCGTTGAAGAGGGGGAGGACGCGGAGACCCAGTACTTC.

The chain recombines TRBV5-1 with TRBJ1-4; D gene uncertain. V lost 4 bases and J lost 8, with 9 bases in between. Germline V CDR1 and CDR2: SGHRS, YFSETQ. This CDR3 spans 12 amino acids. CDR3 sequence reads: CASSGPREKLFF. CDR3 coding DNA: TGCGCCAGCAGCGGGCCCCGGGAAAAACTGTTTTTT.

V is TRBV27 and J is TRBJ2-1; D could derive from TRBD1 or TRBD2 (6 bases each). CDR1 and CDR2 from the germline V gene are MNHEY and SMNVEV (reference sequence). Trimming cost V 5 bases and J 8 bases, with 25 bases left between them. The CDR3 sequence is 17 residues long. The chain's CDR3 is CASSPHGGGGGIDEQFF. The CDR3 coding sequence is TGTGCCAGCAGTCCCCATGGAGGGGGAGGAGGGATCGATGAGCAGTTCTTC.

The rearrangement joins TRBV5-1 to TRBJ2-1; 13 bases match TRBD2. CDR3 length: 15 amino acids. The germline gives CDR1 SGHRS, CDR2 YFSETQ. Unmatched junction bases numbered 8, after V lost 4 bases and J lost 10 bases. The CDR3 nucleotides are TGCGCCAGCAGCCCCGGGACTAGCGGGACCGGGGAGCAGTTCTTC. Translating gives CASSPGTSGTGEQFF.

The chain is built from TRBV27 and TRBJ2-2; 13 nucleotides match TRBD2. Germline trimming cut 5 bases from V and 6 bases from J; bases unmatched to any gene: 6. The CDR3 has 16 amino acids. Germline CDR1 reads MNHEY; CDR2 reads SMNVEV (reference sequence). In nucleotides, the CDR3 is TGTGCCAGCAGTCACGGACTAGCGGGAGTGTCCGGGGAGCTGTTTTTT. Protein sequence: CASSHGLAGVSGELFF.

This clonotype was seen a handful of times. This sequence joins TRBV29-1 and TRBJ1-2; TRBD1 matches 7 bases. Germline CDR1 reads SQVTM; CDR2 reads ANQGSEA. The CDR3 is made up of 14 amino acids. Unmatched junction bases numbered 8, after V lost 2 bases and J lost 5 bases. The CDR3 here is CSVEQTGRYYGYTF. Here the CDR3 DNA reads TGCAGCGTTGAACAGACAGGGAGATATTATGGCTACACCTTC.

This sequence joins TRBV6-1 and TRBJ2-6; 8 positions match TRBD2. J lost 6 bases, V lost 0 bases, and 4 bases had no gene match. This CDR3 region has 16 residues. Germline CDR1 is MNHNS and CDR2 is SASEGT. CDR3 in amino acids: CASSEAFGGEANVLTF. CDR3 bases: TGTGCCAGCAGTGAAGCATTCGGGGGGGAGGCCAACGTCCTGACTTTC.

The CDR3 bases are TGCAGTGCCCGTACAGGGGGCCTGGAGACCCAGTACTTC. Its protein is CSARTGGLETQYF. The rearrangement joins TRBV20-1 to TRBJ2-5; the match to TRBD1 covers 9 bases. The CDR3 runs 13 residues. In germline, CDR1 is DFQATT, CDR2 SNEGSKA (reference sequence). Trimming took 6 bases from V and 5 from J; bases not matched to a gene: 7.

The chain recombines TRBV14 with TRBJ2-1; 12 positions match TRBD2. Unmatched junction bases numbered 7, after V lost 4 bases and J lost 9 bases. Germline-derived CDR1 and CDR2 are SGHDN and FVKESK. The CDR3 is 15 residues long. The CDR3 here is CASSLLTSGSAEQFF. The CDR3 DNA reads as TGTGCCAGCAGCCTACTGACTAGCGGGAGTGCTGAGCAGTTCTTC.

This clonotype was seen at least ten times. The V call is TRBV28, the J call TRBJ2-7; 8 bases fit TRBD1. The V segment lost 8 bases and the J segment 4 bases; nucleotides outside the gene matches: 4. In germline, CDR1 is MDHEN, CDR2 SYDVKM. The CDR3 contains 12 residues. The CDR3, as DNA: TGTGCCAGCGGGACAGGACTTTACGAGCAGTACTTC. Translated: CASGTGLYEQYF. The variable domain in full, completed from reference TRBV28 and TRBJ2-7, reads DVKVTQSSRYLVKRTGEKVFLECVQDMDHENMFWYRQDPGLGLRLIYFSYDVKMKEKGDIPEGYSVSREKKERFSLILESASTNQTSMYLCASGTGLYEQYFGPGTRLTVT.

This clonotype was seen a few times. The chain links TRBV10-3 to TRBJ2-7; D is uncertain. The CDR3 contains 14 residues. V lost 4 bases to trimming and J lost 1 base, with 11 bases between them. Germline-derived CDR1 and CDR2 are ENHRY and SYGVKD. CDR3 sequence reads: CAISASEGSYEQYF. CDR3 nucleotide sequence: TGTGCCATCAGTGCCTCGGAAGGGTCCTACGAGCAGTACTTC.

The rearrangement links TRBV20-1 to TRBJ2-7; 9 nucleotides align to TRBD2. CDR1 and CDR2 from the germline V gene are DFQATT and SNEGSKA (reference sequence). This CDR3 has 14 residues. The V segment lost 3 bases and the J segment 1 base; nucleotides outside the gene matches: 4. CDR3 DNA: TGCAGTGCTAGCCCTAGCGGGAAATCCTACGAGCAGTACTTC. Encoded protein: CSASPSGKSYEQYF.

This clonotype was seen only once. The CDR3 DNA is TGTGCCAGCAGCTTAGAGGGGGGGCCCAATTCACCCCTCCACTTT. Its protein is CASSLEGGPNSPLHF. This rearrangement joins TRBV7-6 to TRBJ1-6, with TRBD1 as a possible D gene (6 bases). CDR1 and CDR2 (germline): SGHVS, FNYEAQ. V lost 1 base and J 7 bases, leaving 11 bases between the germline ends. There are 15 residues in the CDR3.

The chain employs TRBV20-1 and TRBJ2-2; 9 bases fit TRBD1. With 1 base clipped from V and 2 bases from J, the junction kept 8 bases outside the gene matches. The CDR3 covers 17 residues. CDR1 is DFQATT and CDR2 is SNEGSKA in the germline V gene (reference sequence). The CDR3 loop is CSARVSGTGTNTGELFF. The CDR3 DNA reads TGCAGTGCTAGAGTTTCGGGGACAGGGACTAACACCGGGGAGCTGTTTTTT.

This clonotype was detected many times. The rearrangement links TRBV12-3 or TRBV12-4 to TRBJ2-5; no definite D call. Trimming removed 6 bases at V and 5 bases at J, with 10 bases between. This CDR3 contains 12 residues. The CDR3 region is CASSYTVETQYF. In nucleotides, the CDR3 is TGTGCCAGCAGCTATACCGTGGAGACCCAGTACTTC.

The CDR3 loop reads CASSLHMAALGYNEQFF. The CDR3 nucleotides read TGTGCCAGCAGCTTACACATGGCGGCCCTGGGATACAATGAGCAGTTCTTC. The chain employs TRBV7-9 and TRBJ2-1; D remains unclear. This CDR3 is built from 17 residues. V lost 2 bases and J 4 bases, leaving 18 bases between the germline ends. The germline CDR1 and CDR2 sequences are SEHNR and FQNEAQ (reference sequence). Together with reference TRBV7-9 and TRBJ2-1, the CDR3 gives the full variable domain: DTGVSQNPRHKITKRGQNVTFRCDPISEHNRLYWYRQTLGQGPEFLTYFQNEAQLEKSRLLSDRFSAERPKGSFSTLEIQRTEQGDSAMYLCASSLHMAALGYNEQFFGPGTRLTVL.

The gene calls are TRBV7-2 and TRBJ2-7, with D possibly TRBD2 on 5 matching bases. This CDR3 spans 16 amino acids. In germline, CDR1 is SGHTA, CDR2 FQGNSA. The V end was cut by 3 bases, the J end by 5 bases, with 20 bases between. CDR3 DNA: TGTGCCAGCAGCTTTGGCGGGTGGAGGCCTTATAACGAGCAGTACTTC. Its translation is CASSFGGWRPYNEQYF. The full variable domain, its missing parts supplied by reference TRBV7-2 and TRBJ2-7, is GAGVSQSPSNKVTEKGKDVELRCDPISGHTALYWYRQSLGQGLEFLIYFQGNSAPDKSGLPSDRFSAERTGGSVSTLTIQRTQQEDSAVYLCASSFGGWRPYNEQYFGPGTRLTVT.

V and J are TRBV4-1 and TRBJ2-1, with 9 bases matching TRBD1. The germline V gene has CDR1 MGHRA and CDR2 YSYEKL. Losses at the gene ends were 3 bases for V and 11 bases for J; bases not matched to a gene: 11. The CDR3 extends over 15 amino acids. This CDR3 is CASSHSGQGSFQQFF. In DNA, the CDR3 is TGCGCCAGCAGCCACTCGGGACAGGGTTCCTTCCAGCAGTTCTTC.

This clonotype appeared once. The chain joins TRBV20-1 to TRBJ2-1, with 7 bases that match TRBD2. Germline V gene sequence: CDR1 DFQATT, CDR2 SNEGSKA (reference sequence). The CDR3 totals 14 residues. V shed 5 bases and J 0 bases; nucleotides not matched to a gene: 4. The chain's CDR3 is CSAGRGSSYNEQFF. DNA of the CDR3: TGCAGTGCTGGGAGGGGAAGCTCCTACAATGAGCAGTTCTTC.

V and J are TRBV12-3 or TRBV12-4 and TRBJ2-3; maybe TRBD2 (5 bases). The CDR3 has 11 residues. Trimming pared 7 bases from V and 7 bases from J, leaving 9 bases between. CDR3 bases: TGTGCCAGCACCCAGACTAATACGCAGTATTTT. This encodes CASTQTNTQYF.

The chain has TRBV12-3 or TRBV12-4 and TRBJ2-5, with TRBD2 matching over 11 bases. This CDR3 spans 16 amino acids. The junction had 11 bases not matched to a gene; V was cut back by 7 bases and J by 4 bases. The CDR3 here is CASKWGLAEMRETQYF. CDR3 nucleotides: TGTGCCAGCAAGTGGGGACTAGCGGAAATGAGAGAGACCCAGTACTTC.

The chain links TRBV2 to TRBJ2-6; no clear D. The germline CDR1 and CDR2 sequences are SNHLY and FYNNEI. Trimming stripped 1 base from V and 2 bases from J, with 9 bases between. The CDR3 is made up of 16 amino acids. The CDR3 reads CASSEVGGAGANVLTF. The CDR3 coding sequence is TGTGCCAGCAGTGAAGTGGGTGGGGCTGGGGCCAACGTCCTGACTTTC.

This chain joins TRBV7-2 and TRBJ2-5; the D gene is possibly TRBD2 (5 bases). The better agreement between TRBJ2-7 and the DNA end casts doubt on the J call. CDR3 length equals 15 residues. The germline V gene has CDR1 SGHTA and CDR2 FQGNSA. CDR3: CASSPTGSDIYEQYF. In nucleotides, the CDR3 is TGTGCCAGCAGCCCGACGGGGTCCGATATCTACGAGCAGTACTTC.

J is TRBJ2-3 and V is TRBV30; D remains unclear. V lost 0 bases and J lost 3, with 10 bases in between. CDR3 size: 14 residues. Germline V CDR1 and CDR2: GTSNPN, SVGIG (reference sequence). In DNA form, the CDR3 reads TGTGCCTGGAGTGTAAGGATGGGAACAGATACGCAGTATTTT. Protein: CAWSVRMGTDTQYF. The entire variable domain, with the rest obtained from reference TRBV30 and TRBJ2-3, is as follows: SQTIHQWPATLVQPVGSPLSLECTVEGTSNPNLYWYRQAAGRGLQLLFYSVGIGQISSEVPQNLSASRPQDRQFILSSKKLLLSDSGFYLCAWSVRMGTDTQYFGPGTRLTVL.

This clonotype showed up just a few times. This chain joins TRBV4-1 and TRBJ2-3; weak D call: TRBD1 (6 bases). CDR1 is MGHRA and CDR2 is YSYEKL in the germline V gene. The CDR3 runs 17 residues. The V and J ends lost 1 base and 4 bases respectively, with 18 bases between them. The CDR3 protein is CASSQVQHRVFPDTQYF. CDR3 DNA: TGCGCCAGCAGCCAAGTTCAACACAGGGTTTTCCCAGATACGCAGTATTTT.

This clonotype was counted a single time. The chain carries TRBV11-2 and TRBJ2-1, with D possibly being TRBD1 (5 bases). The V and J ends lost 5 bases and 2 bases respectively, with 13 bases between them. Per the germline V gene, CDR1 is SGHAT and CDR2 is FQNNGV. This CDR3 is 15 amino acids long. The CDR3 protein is CASSNDRFTYNEQFF. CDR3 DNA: TGTGCCAGCAGCAACGACAGATTCACCTACAATGAGCAGTTCTTC.

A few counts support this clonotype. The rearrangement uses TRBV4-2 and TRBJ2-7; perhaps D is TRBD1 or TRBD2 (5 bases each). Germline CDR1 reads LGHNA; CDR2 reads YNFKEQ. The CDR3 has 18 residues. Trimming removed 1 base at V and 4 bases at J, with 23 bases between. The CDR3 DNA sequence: TGTGCCAGCAGCCAAGGAATGTCCGGGGCTACAACCAATTACGAGCAGTACTTC. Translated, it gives CASSQGMSGATTNYEQYF.

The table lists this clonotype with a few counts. CDR3 sequence: CSASGGVVDEQYF. CDR3 DNA: TGCAGTGCTAGCGGGGGAGTAGTCGACGAGCAGTACTTC. The chain combines TRBV20-1 with TRBJ2-7, with D possibly being TRBD2 (6 bases). CDR3 length: 13 amino acids. Deletions cut 3 bases from V and 5 bases from J, with 14 bases between. Germline V CDR1 and CDR2: DFQATT, SNEGSKA (reference sequence).